This entry lists 20 T cell receptor beta chains sequenced from one sample in a study of T cells after posttransplantation cyclophosphamide. Profiled with immunoSEQ multiplex PCR; TCRdb holds only in-frame clones, not every one. There are over 35,000 clones in the sample, none observed a single time. Sequencing input: PBMCs. The receptor source for this set is a man in his fifties or sixties in good health, CMV-negative, and a related stem cell transplant donor.

This clone has ten or more counts. The rearrangement links TRBV5-6 to TRBJ2-7; possible D gene TRBD2, 6 bases. CDR3 length: 14 residues. Trimming pared 5 bases from V and 2 bases from J, leaving 14 bases between. From germline, CDR1 is SGHDT and CDR2 YYEEEE. DNA for the CDR3: TGTGCCAGCAGTCCCCGGGTAGCGGCCTACGAGCAGTACTTC. Residues: CASSPRVAAYEQYF.

This clone was recorded many times. The chain links TRBV5-4 to TRBJ1-2; unclear D gene. Germline V gene sequence: CDR1 SGHNT, CDR2 YYREEE (reference sequence). V was shortened by 1 base and J by 8 bases, with 9 bases between the two germline ends. The CDR3 is 12 amino acids. Written as DNA, the CDR3 is TGTGCCAGCAGCTTGACCGACGGGGGCTACACCTTC. Amino acid sequence: CASSLTDGGYTF.

This clone was detected many times. The chain links TRBV7-2 to TRBJ2-7, with 7 bases aligning to TRBD2. Germline trimming cut 3 bases from V and 7 bases from J; bases unmatched to any gene: 9. The CDR3 has 14 residues. From germline, CDR1 is SGHTA and CDR2 FQGNSA. In DNA, the CDR3 is TGTGCCAGCAGCTTGGGGCGGGAGCCGAGGGAGCAGTACTTC. As protein: CASSLGREPREQYF.

This clone showed up many times. The chain combines TRBV19 with TRBJ1-2, with 7 bases aligning to TRBD1. V shed 5 bases, J shed 2 bases, and the junction held 5 bases outside the gene matches. The CDR3 is 14 residues long. In germline, CDR1 is LNHDA, CDR2 SQIVND (reference sequence). In nucleotides, the CDR3 is TGTGCCAGTAGTCCAGGCAGGGGGAACTATGGCTACACCTTC. It yields the protein CASSPGRGNYGYTF.

This clone was recorded at least ten times. This sequence joins TRBV5-1 and TRBJ2-1; 8 bases line up with TRBD2. Trimming removed 2 bases from V and 0 bases from J; junction bases left unmatched: 1. Germline V gives CDR1 SGHRS, CDR2 YFSETQ. CDR3 length: 15 amino acids. The CDR3 nucleotides are TGCGCCAGCAGCTTTAGCGGGAACTCCTACAATGAGCAGTTCTTC. Translation gives CASSFSGNSYNEQFF.

This clone showed up many times. The rearrangement joins TRBV18 to TRBJ1-1, with 7 bases lining up with TRBD1. Germline values: CDR1 KGHSH, CDR2 LQKENI. J was trimmed by 6 bases and V by 8 bases; bases with no gene match: 6. The CDR3 is made up of 12 amino acids. Here the CDR3 DNA reads TGTGCCAGCCAAGAGGGGGCTGCTGAAGCTTTCTTT. Translating it yields CASQEGAAEAFF.

This clone was counted many times. V usage is TRBV23-1 and J usage is TRBJ2-2, with TRBD1 matching 9 bases. TRBV23-1 is sorted into the ORF group, with uncertain function. Trimming cost V 8 bases and J 7 bases; bases outside gene matches: 5. CDR3 length equals 13 residues. The CDR3 nucleotides read TGCGCCAGCCGGGACAGGGCGGACGGGGAGCTGTTTTTT. Translating gives CASRDRADGELFF.

Ten or more counts support this clone. The chain is built from TRBV10-2 and TRBJ2-5; D might be TRBD1 (6 bases). This CDR3 has 16 residues. Germline lookup yields CDR1 WSHSY and CDR2 SAAADI. V lost 4 bases to trimming and J lost 1 base, with 16 bases between them. CDR3 in DNA: TGCGCCAGCAGTGGTTACTGGGGACAATTCCAAGAGACCCAGTACTTC. Translation gives CASSGYWGQFQETQYF.

In this sample, this clone turned up many times. The gene calls are TRBV6-6 and TRBJ1-4; weak D call: TRBD1 (5 bases). CDR3 length equals 15 residues. Between the trimmed V and J ends, which lost 7 bases and 7 bases, there was a span of 19 bases. The V gene's germline CDR1 is MNHNY and CDR2 SVGAGI (reference sequence). This CDR3 is CASILGQGSTEKLFF. CDR3 DNA sequence: TGTGCCAGCATCCTAGGGCAGGGAAGCACTGAAAAACTGTTTTTT.

This clone was observed many times. This chain uses TRBV13 with TRBJ2-7; D possibly corresponds to TRBD2 (6 bases). The CDR3 totals 11 residues. Trimming removed 4 bases from V and 6 bases from J, with 7 bases in between. CDR1 is PRHDT, CDR2 FYEKMQ, per germline (reference sequence). Here the CDR3 DNA reads TGTGCCAGCAGCTCAGCGGGCGAGCAGTACTTC. Amino acid sequence: CASSSAGEQYF.

The chain is built from TRBV5-1 and TRBJ2-3, with 8 positions matching TRBD1. Germline trimming cut 9 bases from V and 6 bases from J; bases unmatched to any gene: 3. The CDR3 extends over 11 amino acids. CDR1 is SGHRS and CDR2 is YFSETQ in the germline V gene. CDR3 in amino acids: CAIRGRDTQYF. Written as DNA, the CDR3 is TGCGCCATCAGGGGGCGGGATACGCAGTATTTT.

This clone was seen a few times. The chain links TRBV9 to TRBJ1-2; D is ambiguous. This CDR3 is 14 amino acids long. The V end was cut by 0 bases, the J end by 3 bases, with 9 bases between. The germline gives CDR1 SGDLS, CDR2 YYNGEE. CDR3 bases: TGTGCCAGCAGCGTAGGTGGACTCGACTATGGCTACACCTTC. It specifies CASSVGGLDYGYTF.

The table lists this clone with many counts. The rearrangement uses TRBV7-9 and TRBJ1-2, with D possibly TRBD1 on 5 matching bases. The CDR3 contains 13 residues. Trimming took 1 base from V and 8 from J, leaving 11 bases between them. Per germline, CDR1 SEHNR and CDR2 FQNEAQ (reference sequence). CDR3 sequence reads: CASSLEGFSGYTF. The CDR3 nucleotides are TGTGCCAGCAGCTTAGAGGGGTTCTCCGGCTACACCTTC.

The sample holds many counts of this clone. The chain is built from TRBV9 and TRBJ2-3; 13 bases line up with TRBD2. Germline lookup yields CDR1 SGDLS and CDR2 YYNGEE. The length of the CDR3 is 17 residues. V dropped 4 bases and J dropped 2; count of bases not matched to a gene: 7. CDR3: CASSPSTSGRFTDTQYF. The CDR3 DNA reads TGTGCCAGCAGCCCCTCGACTAGCGGGAGGTTCACAGATACGCAGTATTTT.

This clone was counted ten times or more. CDR3 amino acids: CASSKGDSSGYTF. Written as DNA, the CDR3 is TGTGCCAGCAGCAAAGGGGACAGTTCAGGCTACACCTTC. The chain uses TRBV21-1 and TRBJ1-2; the table's D call TRBD1 went unverified against the DNA. TRBV21-1 is recorded as a pseudogene. The CDR3 is 13 residues long.

The V gene is TRBV5-1, the J gene TRBJ2-7; D may be TRBD2 (5 bases). V lost 0 bases, J lost 1 base, and 11 bases lay in between. The CDR3 is 15 amino acids. In germline, CDR1 is SGHRS, CDR2 YFSETQ. This CDR3 reads CASSLAFGESYEQYF. CDR3 in DNA: TGCGCCAGCAGCTTGGCCTTCGGGGAGTCCTACGAGCAGTACTTC.

This clone was seen ten or more times. CDR3 region: CASSGGSNSNQPQHF. CDR3 DNA: TGTGCCAGCAGCGGGGGAAGTAATAGCAATCAGCCCCAGCATTTT. The rearrangement uses TRBV2 and TRBJ1-5; perhaps TRBD1 as D (5 bases). The CDR3 has 15 residues. Trimming stripped 6 bases from V and 0 bases from J, with 12 bases between. The germline CDR1 and CDR2 sequences are SNHLY and FYNNEI.

The table lists this clone with many counts. The chain recombines TRBV19 with TRBJ2-7; D possibly corresponds to TRBD2 (5 bases). Germline lookup yields CDR1 LNHDA and CDR2 SQIVND (reference sequence). The V and J ends lost 5 bases and 5 bases respectively, with 19 bases between them. There are 15 residues in the CDR3. The CDR3 DNA is TGTGCCAGTAGTCCCCTAGGTCGACTATTAGACGAGCAGTACTTC. Protein product: CASSPLGRLLDEQYF.

This clone showed up many times. The chain uses TRBV7-8 and TRBJ1-4, with unresolved D. Germline assignment: CDR1 SGHVS and CDR2 FQNEAQ. This CDR3 has 14 amino acids. Trimming cost V 7 bases and J 0 bases, with 9 bases left between them. CDR3 coding DNA: TGTGCCAGCACCCTGACTTCAACTAATGAAAAACTGTTTTTT. Protein: CASTLTSTNEKLFF.

This clone has ten or more counts. The chain links TRBV5-1 to TRBJ1-3; 11 nucleotides agree with TRBD1. Unmatched junction bases numbered 6, after V lost 4 bases and J lost 6 bases. Germline CDR1 is SGHRS and CDR2 is YFSETQ. There are 15 residues in the CDR3. The CDR3 DNA reads TGCGCCAGCAGCGCCCGGACAGGGGGCGAAAACACCATATATTTT. This encodes CASSARTGGENTIYF.